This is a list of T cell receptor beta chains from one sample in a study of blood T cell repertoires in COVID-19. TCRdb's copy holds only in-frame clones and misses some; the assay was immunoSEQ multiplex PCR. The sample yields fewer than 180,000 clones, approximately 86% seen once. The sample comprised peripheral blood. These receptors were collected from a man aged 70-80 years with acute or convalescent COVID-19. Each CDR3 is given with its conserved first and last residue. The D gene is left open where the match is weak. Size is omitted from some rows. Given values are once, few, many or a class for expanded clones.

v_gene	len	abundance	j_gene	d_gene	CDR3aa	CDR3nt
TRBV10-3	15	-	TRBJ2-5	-	CAISELLGTQETQYF	TGTGCCATCAGTGAGCTTTTGGGGACACAAGAGACCCAGTACTTC
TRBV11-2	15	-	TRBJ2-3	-	CASSSSGPATDTQYF	TGTGCCAGCAGCTCAAGCGGGCCAGCCACAGATACGCAGTATTTT
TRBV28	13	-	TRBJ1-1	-	CASSFLPGTEAFF	TGTGCCAGCAGTTTTCTCCCGGGGACTGAAGCTTTCTTT
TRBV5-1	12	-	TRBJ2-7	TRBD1	CASSVDRSEQYF	TGCGCCAGCAGCGTGGACAGGAGCGAGCAGTACTTC
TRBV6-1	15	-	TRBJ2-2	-	CASSDGRMNTGELFF	TGTGCCAGCAGTGATGGGAGGATGAACACCGGGGAGCTGTTTTTT
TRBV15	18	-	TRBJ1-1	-	CATSRDRGTGALNTEAFF	TGTGCCACCAGCAGAGATCGAGGAACTGGGGCCCTGAACACTGAAGCTTTCTTT
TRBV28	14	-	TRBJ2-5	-	CASSREVRVETQYF	TGTGCCAGCAGCCGCGAAGTCAGGGTAGAGACCCAGTACTTC
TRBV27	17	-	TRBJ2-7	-	CASSFSRGVGVSYEQYF	TGTGCCAGCAGTTTCTCCCGGGGAGTTGGCGTCTCCTACGAGCAGTACTTC
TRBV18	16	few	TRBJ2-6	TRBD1	CASSPDRVNGANVLTF	TGTGCCAGCTCACCAGACAGGGTGAATGGGGCCAACGTCCTGACTTTC
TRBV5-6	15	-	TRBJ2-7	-	CASSLGADPYYEQYF	TGTGCCAGCAGCTTGGGGGCCGACCCCTACTACGAGCAGTACTTC
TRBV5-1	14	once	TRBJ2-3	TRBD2	CASSPERERDTQYF	TGCGCCAGCAGCCCGGAGCGGGAGAGAGATACGCAGTATTTT
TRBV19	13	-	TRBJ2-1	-	CASTPPSSNEQFF	TGTGCCAGTACCCCCCCCTCGTCGAATGAGCAGTTCTTC
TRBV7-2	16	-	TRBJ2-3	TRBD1	CASSSNPGQGTDTQYF	TGTGCCAGCAGCTCAAACCCTGGACAGGGTACAGATACGCAGTATTTT
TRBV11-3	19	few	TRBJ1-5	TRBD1	CASSLLRYRGRLGNQPQHF	TGTGCCAGCAGCTTACTAAGGTACAGGGGGCGCCTTGGCAATCAGCCCCAGCATTTT
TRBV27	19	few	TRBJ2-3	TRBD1	CASSTKDRVDPHRTDTQYF	TGTGCCAGCAGTACAAAAGACAGGGTGGATCCCCACCGGACAGATACGCAGTATTTT
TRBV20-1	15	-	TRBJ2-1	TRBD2	CSASSGTSGIHEQFF	TGCAGTGCTAGTTCCGGGACTAGCGGGATTCATGAGCAGTTCTTC
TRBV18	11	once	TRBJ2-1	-	CASSRDNEQFF	TGTGCCAGCTCACGCGACAATGAGCAGTTCTTC
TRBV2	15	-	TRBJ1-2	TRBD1	CASSERTGGFLGYTF	TGTGCCAGCAGTGAAAGGACAGGGGGCTTTCTTGGCTACACCTTC
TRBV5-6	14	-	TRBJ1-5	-	CASSLGGVGQPQHF	TGTGCCAGCAGCTTGGGCGGGGTAGGGCAGCCCCAGCATTTT
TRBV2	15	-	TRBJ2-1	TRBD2	CASSKLAGGYNEQFF	TGTGCCAGCAGTAAACTAGCGGGAGGATACAATGAGCAGTTCTTC
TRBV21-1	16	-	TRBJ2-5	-	CASSVQRQAGAETQYF	TGTGCCAGCAGCGTACAACGACAGGCGGGTGCGGAGACCCAGTACTTC
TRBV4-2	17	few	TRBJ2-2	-	CASSQGFSAANTGELFF	TGTGCCAGCAGCCAAGGCTTCTCAGCGGCGAACACCGGGGAGCTGTTTTTT
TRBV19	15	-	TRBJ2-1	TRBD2	CASRLAGEVGNEQFF	TGTGCCAGTAGGCTAGCGGGAGAAGTGGGCAATGAGCAGTTCTTC
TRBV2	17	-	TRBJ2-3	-	CASSLSPGSVSTDTQYF	TGTGCCAGCAGCCTCTCCCCGGGTAGCGTTAGCACAGATACGCAGTATTTT
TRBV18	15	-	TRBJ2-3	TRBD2	CASSPLSGGADTQYF	TGTGCCAGCTCACCACTGTCGGGAGGGGCGGATACGCAGTATTTT
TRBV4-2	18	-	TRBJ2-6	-	CASSPPAQFDSGANVLTF	TGTGCCAGCAGCCCACCCGCACAGTTCGACTCTGGGGCCAACGTCCTGACTTTC
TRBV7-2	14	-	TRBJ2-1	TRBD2	CASSPRDYYNEQFF	TGTGCCAGCAGCCCCCGGGACTACTACAATGAGCAGTTCTTC